This T cell receptor beta chain was recorded in a study of shared clonotypes between healthy human individuals. Original data processing: Sequence data from immunoSEQ were junction-only and lacked quality scores; consequently, filtering differed. Sequencing used immunoSEQ multiplex PCR; TCRdb keeps in-frame clones, though not all of them. V, J and clone size reflect that table, while D and trimming were determined from the DNA. Here the sample spans about 2.3 million clones, 85% to 95% being singletons. The germline V gene encodes CDR1 MDHEN and CDR2 SYDVKM. V lost 5 bases and J lost 7, with 27 bases in between. CDR3 length: 17 amino acids.

The gene calls are TRBV28 and TRBJ2-7, with D possibly TRBD2 on 6 matching bases. The receptor was derived from a man younger than 35 in good health. Some clones in this sample may be carry-over from other donors' samples. Sequenced: naive CD4+ T cells from PBMCs. The subset was: CD45RA+ positively selected. CDR3 bases: TGTGCCAGCAGTACCTTCATAGGGAAGACTCTCGCGGGGGAGCAGTACTTC. Protein sequence: CASSTFIGKTLAGEQYF.